The T cell receptor (beta chain) under discussion was sequenced for a study of neoadjuvant anti-PD-1 for oral cavity cancer. This clone was seen only a few times. TCRdb keeps only in-frame clones here, not all; method: immunoSEQ multiplex PCR. The sample shows around 7,600 clones, nearly 55% of them seen only once. The CDR3 consists of 15 residues. CDR1 and CDR2 from the germline V gene are SGHRS and YFSETQ. Trimming pared 2 bases from V and 1 base from J, leaving 10 bases between. The rearrangement uses TRBV5-1 and TRBJ2-1; perhaps TRBD1 as D (6 bases). The input for sequencing was tumor tissue, taken before nivolumab (anti-PD-1) treatment. The origin of this receptor is a person between 40 and 85 years old with oral cavity squamous cell carcinoma. DNA of the CDR3: TGCGCCAGCAGCTTCGGGACACCTTCCTACAATGAGCAGTTCTTC. This codes for CASSFGTPSYNEQFF. Full variable domain (missing parts from reference TRBV5-1 and TRBJ2-1): KAGVTQTPRYLIKTRGQQVTLSCSPISGHRSVSWYQQTPGQGLQFLFEYFSETQRNKGNFPGRFSGRQFSNSRSEMNVSTLELGDSALYLCASSFGTPSYNEQFFGPGTRLTVL.